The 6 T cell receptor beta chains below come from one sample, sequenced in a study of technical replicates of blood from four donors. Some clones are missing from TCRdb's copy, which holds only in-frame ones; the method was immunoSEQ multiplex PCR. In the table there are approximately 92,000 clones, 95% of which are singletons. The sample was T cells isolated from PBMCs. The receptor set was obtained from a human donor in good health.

CDR3 region: CASSPLTGQSYGYTF. CDR3 sequence (DNA): TGTGCCAGCAGCCCCCTTACGGGACAGTCCTATGGCTACACCTTC. This sequence joins TRBV9 and TRBJ1-2; TRBD1 matches at 7 bases. CDR1 and CDR2 (germline): SGDLS, YYNGEE. Trimming removed 4 bases from V and 4 bases from J; junction bases left unmatched: 10. CDR3 length: 15 residues. Supplemented by reference TRBV9 and TRBJ1-2, the full variable domain reads DSGVTQTPKHLITATGQRVTLRCSPRSGDLSVYWYQQSLDQGLQFLIQYYNGEERAKGNILERFSAQQFPDLHSELNLSSLELGDSALYFCASSPLTGQSYGYTFGSGTRLTVV.

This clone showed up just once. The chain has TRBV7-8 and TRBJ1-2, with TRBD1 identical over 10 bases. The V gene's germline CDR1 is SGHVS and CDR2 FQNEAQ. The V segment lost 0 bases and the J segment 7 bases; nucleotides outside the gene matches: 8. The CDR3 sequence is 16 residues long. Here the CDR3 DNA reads TGTGCCAGCAGCTTAGCTGTAGGACAGGGGGTGTTTGGCTACACCTTC. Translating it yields CASSLAVGQGVFGYTF.

Here the CDR3 reads CALHETVSQQETQYF. CDR3 DNA: TGTGCCCTTCACGAGACTGTCTCCCAGCAAGAGACCCAGTACTTC. The chain uses TRBV6-1 and TRBJ2-5; the D is unclear. Trimming pared 11 bases from V and 2 bases from J, leaving 21 bases between. The CDR3 runs 15 residues. Germline CDR1 and CDR2: MNHNS and SASEGT.

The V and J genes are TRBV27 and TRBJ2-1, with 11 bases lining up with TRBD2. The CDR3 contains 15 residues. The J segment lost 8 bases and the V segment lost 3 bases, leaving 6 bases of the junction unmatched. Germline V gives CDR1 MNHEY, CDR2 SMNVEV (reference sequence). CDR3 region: CASSFLAGGIDEQFF. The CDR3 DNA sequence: TGTGCCAGCAGTTTCCTAGCGGGGGGTATCGATGAGCAGTTCTTC.

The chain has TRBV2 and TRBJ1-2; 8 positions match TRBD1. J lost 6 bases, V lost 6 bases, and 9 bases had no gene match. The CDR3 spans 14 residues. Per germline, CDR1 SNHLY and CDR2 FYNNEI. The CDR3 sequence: CASRAGQGSDGYTF. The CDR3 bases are TGTGCCAGCAGAGCCGGACAGGGAAGTGATGGCTACACCTTC.

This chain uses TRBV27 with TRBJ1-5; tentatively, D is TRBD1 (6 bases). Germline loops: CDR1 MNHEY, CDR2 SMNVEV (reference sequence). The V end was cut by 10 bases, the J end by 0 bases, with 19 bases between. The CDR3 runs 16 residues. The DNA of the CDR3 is TGTGCCAAAGGAGGGGGGGGGTCTTATAGCAATCAGCCCCAGCATTTT. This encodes CAKGGGGSYSNQPQHF.